These T cell receptor beta chains were read from a single sample in a study of blood T cell repertoires in COVID-19. Sequencing was performed with immunoSEQ multiplex PCR; in TCRdb, only in-frame clones are kept and a portion is missing. In the table there are about 210,000 clones, roughly 84% of which are singletons. The material sequenced was PBMCs or T cells enriched from blood (not recorded which). These receptors came from a man under 40 in a cohort exposed to, infected with or recovered from COVID-19 (not recorded which). Both conserved end residues are part of each CDR3. D genes are given only for firm matches. Clone size is shown for a subset of rows, as once, few, many or a class of expanded clone.

V: TRBV6-5; J: TRBJ2-7; size: -; length: 13; D: -; DNA: TGTGCCAGCAGTAAAACACACGCCTACGAGCAGTACTTC; CDR3: CASSKTHAYEQYF
V: TRBV9; J: TRBJ1-2; size: -; length: 13; D: -; DNA: TGTGCCAGCAGTGACGGAGGGCCCTATGGCTACACCTTC; CDR3: CASSDGGPYGYTF
V: TRBV9; J: TRBJ1-3; size: few; length: 15; D: -; DNA: TGTGCCAGCAGCCCAGACAGAAACTCTGGAAACACCATATATTTT; CDR3: CASSPDRNSGNTIYF
V: TRBV28; J: TRBJ2-3; size: -; length: 15; D: TRBD2; DNA: TGTGCCAGCAGTCAGACTAGCGGGTGGGCAGATACGCAGTATTTT; CDR3: CASSQTSGWADTQYF
V: TRBV18; J: TRBJ2-2; size: many; length: 18; D: -; DNA: TGTGCCAGCTCACAAATCAATCCCCTACGCCTGAACACCGGGGAGCTGTTTTTT; CDR3: CASSQINPLRLNTGELFF
V: TRBV29-1; J: TRBJ1-3; size: -; length: 11; D: -; DNA: TGCAGCGTTGTTACTGGAAACACCATATATTTT; CDR3: CSVVTGNTIYF
V: TRBV15; J: TRBJ2-3; size: -; length: 15; D: TRBD2; DNA: TGTGCCACCAGCAGAGATGTCAGCGGGGAATATACGCAGTATTTT; CDR3: CATSRDVSGEYTQYF
V: TRBV9; J: TRBJ2-3; size: -; length: 16; D: TRBD2; DNA: TGTGCCAGCAGCGTAGGAGACGGGAGGGCTACAGATACGCAGTATTTT; CDR3: CASSVGDGRATDTQYF
V: TRBV18; J: TRBJ2-5; size: -; length: 14; D: -; DNA: TGTGCCAGCTCACCACTAAGAGTACAAGAGACCCAGTACTTC; CDR3: CASSPLRVQETQYF
V: TRBV27; J: TRBJ2-7; size: -; length: 14; D: TRBD1; DNA: TGTGCCAGTCGAATGGGGGACAGACCCTACGAGCAGTACTTC; CDR3: CASRMGDRPYEQYF
V: TRBV3-1/TRBV3-2; J: TRBJ2-1; size: -; length: 14; D: TRBD2; DNA: TGTGCCAGCAGCCTGACCGGGACTAGCGATGAGCAGTTCTTC; CDR3: CASSLTGTSDEQFF
V: TRBV11-3; J: TRBJ2-1; size: -; length: 17; D: -; DNA: TGTGCCAGCAGCCATACTTTTGAGGGAGTAAGATGGAATGAGCAGTTCTTC; CDR3: CASSHTFEGVRWNEQFF
V: TRBV24-1; J: TRBJ1-2; size: -; length: 18; D: TRBD1; DNA: TGTGCCACCGGTAAGGGACAGGGCTGGAAGTATTCTAACTATGGCTACACCTTC; CDR3: CATGKGQGWKYSNYGYTF
V: TRBV9; J: TRBJ2-7; size: once; length: 17; D: TRBD2; DNA: TGTGCCAGCAGCGACAACCCCGGGGGGGAGGGTCCGCGGGAGCAGTACTTC; CDR3: CASSDNPGGEGPREQYF
V: TRBV28; J: TRBJ2-5; size: -; length: 16; D: -; DNA: TGTGCCAGCAGTCAACTCAATGAGGGCCCTCAAGAGACCCAGTACTTC; CDR3: CASSQLNEGPQETQYF
V: TRBV27; J: TRBJ2-7; size: -; length: 15; D: TRBD2; DNA: TGTGCCAGCCGCGGGGGGGCAACCCAGCGGTGGGAGCAGTACTTC; CDR3: CASRGGATQRWEQYF
V: TRBV7-9; J: TRBJ1-1; size: few; length: 15; D: -; DNA: TGTGCCAGCAGTTCCCCTACCTCGGGGAACACTGAAGCTTTCTTT; CDR3: CASSSPTSGNTEAFF